This T cell receptor beta chain was retrieved from a study of T cells in localized non-small cell lung cancer. Points from the study as a whole: In adjacent lung, a median roughly 57 of the top 100 tumor clones were found.

Comments on this clone: As yet, its antigen is unknown.

The assay was immunoSEQ multiplex PCR, and TCRdb's table has in-frame clones only and misses some. Among approximately 63,000 clones listed, about 90% were seen once. The length of the CDR3 is 12 residues. V lost 1 base, J lost 5 bases, and 5 bases lay in between. Germline values: CDR1 MGHDK, CDR2 SYGVNS. The chain employs TRBV25-1 and TRBJ2-5; D is undetermined. The sequencing here drew on peripheral blood, taken before any cancer treatment. The origin of this receptor is a man aged 35 to 70 with stage I squamous cell lung carcinoma. In nucleotides, the CDR3 is TGTGCCAGCAGTGAATTTTCGGAGACCCAGTACTTC. Amino acids: CASSEFSETQYF.